This entry lists 6 T cell receptor beta chains sequenced from one sample in a study of a mutant IDH1 vaccine in newly diagnosed glioma. Measured with immunoSEQ multiplex PCR; TCRdb has only the in-frame clones, and not every one. The sample consists of 32,000 or so clones, about 80% of them appearing once. The time point was: week 5, during vaccination. The investigators gave 300 ug of mutant IDH1 20-mer peptide in each vaccine dose, together with topical imiquimod. Antigen specificity for these receptors is unknown. The specimen was PBMCs, collected from a glioma patient whose treatment included an IDH1 peptide vaccine. These receptors originate from a man aged 25 to 40 with glioma.

The rearrangement joins TRBV30 to TRBJ2-1, with D possibly matching TRBD2 (6 bases). This CDR3 contains 10 residues. Looked up from germline, CDR1 is GTSNPN and CDR2 is SVGIG (reference sequence). The CDR3 region is CAWGDNEQFF. In nucleotides, the CDR3 is TGTGCTTGGGGGGACAATGAGCAGTTCTTC.

About this clone itself: In the same sample, other DNA sequences code for this CDR3. This chain connects TRBV20-1 to TRBJ2-7; the D call may be TRBD1 or TRBD2 (5 bases each). The CDR3 is 11 amino acids. Deletions cut 1 base from V and 4 bases from J, with 5 bases between. Germline CDR1 is DFQATT and CDR2 is SNEGSKA (reference sequence). This CDR3 is CSARGGYEQYF. In DNA, the CDR3 is TGCAGTGCTAGAGGGGGGTACGAGCAGTACTTC.

This sequence joins TRBV29-1 and TRBJ2-5; TRBD2 matches 13 bases. The V and J ends lost 7 bases and 4 bases, in that order; junction bases with no gene match: 6. Germline lookup yields CDR1 SQVTM and CDR2 ANQGSEA. The CDR3 contains 14 residues. The CDR3 protein is CSAQTSGRLETQYF. CDR3 DNA: TGCAGCGCCCAGACTAGCGGGAGGCTAGAGACCCAGTACTTC.

Written as DNA, the CDR3 is TGCGCCAGCAGCTTGGTCGGGGGCGTCACAGATACGCAGTATTTT. This gives the protein CASSLVGGVTDTQYF. The chain recombines TRBV5-1 with TRBJ2-3; perhaps D is TRBD1 or TRBD2 (6 bases each). The CDR3 runs to 15 residues. Germline V gene lookup returns CDR1 SGHRS and CDR2 YFSETQ. V was clipped by 0 bases and J by 2 bases, with 10 bases between them.

The genes are TRBV15 and TRBJ2-7; no reliable D call. Trimming left V 0 bases short and J 4 bases short, with 10 bases between. This CDR3 spans 14 amino acids. CDR1 and CDR2 from the germline V gene are LNHNV and YYDKDF (reference sequence). CDR3 in DNA: TGTGCCACCAGCAGAGATATTAGCAGTTACGAGCAGTACTTC. Its translation: CATSRDISSYEQYF.

The chain employs TRBV29-1 and TRBJ2-7; D may be TRBD1 (6 bases). CDR1 is SQVTM and CDR2 is ANQGSEA in the germline V gene. V was pared by 7 bases and J by 0 bases, with 13 bases between. The CDR3 spans 13 residues. The CDR3 region is CSADSESSYEQYF. The CDR3 DNA is TGCAGCGCGGACAGTGAGAGCTCCTACGAGCAGTACTTC.